One and the same sample provided the 19 T cell receptor beta chains below, sequenced in a study of T cells in Graves' hyperthyroidism and ophthalmopathy. TCR beta CDR3 regions were amplified from RNA transcripts. First-round RT-PCR with HTBI primers amplified the TCR CDR3 region. TCRdb re-called the multiplex PCR reads through MiXCR, storing one row per CDR3 protein. The data show 300,000 to 400,000 distinct CDR3 sequences, 15% to 20% seen once. Source material: blood. The receptors were sampled from a man aged 18 to 30 with Graves' ophthalmopathy.

This clonotype was picked up many times. The gene calls are TRBV12-3 or TRBV12-4 and TRBJ1-1, with 7 bases lining up with TRBD1. This CDR3 is built from 16 residues. J gave up 0 bases and V 5 bases, and 9 bases lay outside the gene matches. The CDR3 nucleotides are TGTGCCAGCAGTGGGACAGAAGTATCCATGAACACTGAAGCTTTCTTT. It codes for CASSGTEVSMNTEAFF.

The gene calls are TRBV12-3 or TRBV12-4 and TRBJ1-2; D remains unclear. The V end lost 2 bases, the J end lost 6 bases, and 22 bases lay between the germline ends. The CDR3 loop spans 17 amino acids. The DNA of the CDR3 is TGTGCCAGCAGTTTAAGGTTACTGGTTCCCGGACGCGATGGCTACACCTTC. The encoded protein is CASSLRLLVPGRDGYTF.

This clonotype was detected only a few times. An end of the junction does not agree with germline; a read error may underlie this. V and J are TRBV9 and TRBJ1-2; maybe TRBD1 (5 bases). This CDR3 has 15 amino acids. Looked up from germline, CDR1 is SGDLS and CDR2 is YYNGEE. The CDR3 is CAGSGHPREVYGYTF. CDR3 nucleotide sequence: TGTGCCGGCAGCGGGCACCCCAGGGAGGTCTATGGCTACACCTTC.

This clonotype was seen repeatedly, ten times or more. V is TRBV27 and J is TRBJ1-2; 7 positions agree with TRBD1. Germline CDR1 reads MNHEY; CDR2 reads SMNVEV (reference sequence). CDR3 length: 15 amino acids. J lost 3 bases, V lost 6 bases, and 10 bases had no gene match. The CDR3 bases are TGTGCCAGCAGAATGACAGGGATCGTAGACTATGGCTACACCTTC. It specifies CASRMTGIVDYGYTF.

This clonotype has just a few counts. The CDR3 here is CASSLLGARGGYTF. For the CDR3, the DNA is TGTGCCAGCAGTTTATTGGGGGCTAGGGGTGGCTACACCTTC. V is TRBV6-5 and J is TRBJ1-2, with TRBD1 as a possible D gene (6 bases). This CDR3 has 14 amino acids. Trimming pared 4 bases from V and 7 bases from J, leaving 16 bases between. CDR1 is MNHEY, CDR2 SVGAGI, per germline.

This clonotype was detected only a few times. The chain employs TRBV5-1 and TRBJ1-4; possibly TRBD1 for D (6 bases). The CDR3 has 17 residues. Germline V CDR1 and CDR2: SGHRS, YFSETQ. V was clipped by 0 bases and J by 0 bases, with 12 bases between them. DNA of the CDR3: TGCGCCAGCAGCTTGGACAGGGCTCATGCAACTAATGAAAAACTGTTTTTT. This sequence encodes CASSLDRAHATNEKLFF.

The chain combines TRBV2 with TRBJ1-1; 12 bases map to TRBD1. V was clipped by 6 bases and J by 7 bases; unmatched bases: 6. CDR1 is SNHLY and CDR2 is FYNNEI in the germline V gene. The CDR3 consists of 14 residues. The CDR3 region has the DNA TGTGCCAGCAGGGTAAGGGACAGGGGGCTTGAAGCTTTCTTT. It translates to CASRVRDRGLEAFF.

In this sample, this clonotype turned up a few times. J is TRBJ1-6 and V is TRBV11-2, with D hard to call. The length of the CDR3 is 11 residues. Trimming removed 3 bases at V and 12 bases at J, with 6 bases between. From germline, CDR1 is SGHAT and CDR2 FQNNGV. The CDR3 reads CASSFGLPLHF. The CDR3 DNA is TGTGCCAGCAGCTTCGGGTTACCCCTCCACTTT.

This clonotype was observed many times. The chain links TRBV12-3 or TRBV12-4 to TRBJ1-1; possibly TRBD1 for D (6 bases). The V gene lost 7 bases and the J gene lost 4 bases, with 13 bases spanning the gap. The CDR3 covers 13 residues. CDR3 DNA: TGTGCCAGCAACAGAGGGGGAGCCACTGAAGCTTTCTTT. Translated, it gives CASNRGGATEAFF.

V usage is TRBV4-1 and J usage is TRBJ2-7; maybe TRBD2 (5 bases). The CDR3 sequence is 15 residues long. Germline-derived CDR1 and CDR2 are MGHRA and YSYEKL. V was shortened by 3 bases and J by 5 bases, with 17 bases between the two germline ends. CDR3 DNA: TGCGCCAGCAGCCAGAGGGATGGGTCGAGCGACGAGCAGTACTTC. Amino acid sequence: CASSQRDGSSDEQYF.

This clonotype has a count of ten or more. The chain is built from TRBV2 and TRBJ1-1, with 7 bases lining up with TRBD1. The CDR3 is made up of 14 amino acids. Germline loops: CDR1 SNHLY, CDR2 FYNNEI. J gave up 4 bases and V 6 bases, and 8 bases lay outside the gene matches. The CDR3 here is CASRQTGVFTEAFF. CDR3 in DNA: TGTGCCAGCAGGCAAACAGGGGTTTTCACTGAAGCTTTCTTT.

Many counts were recorded for this clonotype. The V and J genes are TRBV28 and TRBJ1-1; a weak D match, TRBD1 (5 bases). Trimming stripped 1 base from V and 0 bases from J, with 9 bases between. The CDR3 consists of 15 residues. The germline V gene has CDR1 MDHEN and CDR2 SYDVKM. The CDR3 loop is CASSLSPGLNTEAFF. The CDR3 bases are TGTGCCAGCAGTTTATCGCCAGGGCTGAACACTGAAGCTTTCTTT.

This clonotype was recorded many times. V and J are TRBV28 and TRBJ1-5; D is undetermined. CDR1 and CDR2 from the germline V gene are MDHEN and SYDVKM. The CDR3 consists of 12 residues. Trimming stripped 3 bases from V and 8 bases from J, with 8 bases between. In nucleotides, the CDR3 is TGTGCCAGCAGTTTTGGCGGAGAGCCCCAGCATTTT. This gives the protein CASSFGGEPQHF. Filled out from reference TRBV28 and TRBJ1-5, the complete variable domain reads DVKVTQSSRYLVKRTGEKVFLECVQDMDHENMFWYRQDPGLGLRLIYFSYDVKMKEKGDIPEGYSVSREKKERFSLILESASTNQTSMYLCASSFGGEPQHFGDGTRLSIL.

This clonotype has a handful of counts. This sequence joins TRBV12-3 or TRBV12-4 and TRBJ1-5; maybe TRBD1 (5 bases). The germline V and J ends were trimmed by 5 bases and 2 bases, with 13 bases remaining between them. The CDR3 has 15 amino acids. CDR3 sequence reads: CASSHIGVGNQPQHF. CDR3 DNA sequence: TGTGCCAGCAGTCACATAGGGGTCGGCAATCAGCCCCAGCATTTT.

This clonotype occurred a few times. The rearrangement links TRBV9 to TRBJ1-4, with TRBD1 as a possible D gene (5 bases). The V end was cut by 5 bases, the J end by 7 bases, with 9 bases between. This CDR3 is built from 12 residues. The germline CDR1 and CDR2 sequences are SGDLS and YYNGEE. The DNA for the CDR3 is TGTGCCAGCAGTCCGGGGCTTGAAAAACTGTTTTTT. Translated, it gives CASSPGLEKLFF.

This chain uses TRBV11-2 with TRBJ2-5, with TRBD2 as a possible D gene (6 bases). The germline V gene encodes CDR1 SGHAT and CDR2 FQNNGV. The V and J ends lost 5 bases and 4 bases respectively, with 14 bases between them. This CDR3 has 14 residues. CDR3 DNA sequence: TGTGCCAGCAGCCCGACGGCGGGGAGAGAGACCCAGTACTTC. It encodes CASSPTAGRETQYF.

This clonotype showed up just a few times. The chain carries TRBV15 and TRBJ1-4, with 8 nucleotides matching TRBD1. This CDR3 contains 14 residues. J gave up 8 bases and V 1 base, and 3 bases lay outside the gene matches. Looked up from germline, CDR1 is LNHNV and CDR2 is YYDKDF (reference sequence). DNA of the CDR3: TGTGCCACCAGCAGAGTGGACAGGGACGAAAAACTGTTTTTT. Amino acids: CATSRVDRDEKLFF.

A remark on this clonotype: This may stem from a read error, because a much larger clone lies one nucleotide away. This rearrangement joins TRBV13 to TRBJ1-1; D remains ambiguous. In germline, CDR1 is PRHDT, CDR2 FYEKMQ (reference sequence). V was trimmed by 3 bases and J by 0 bases, leaving 5 bases between them. The CDR3 has 13 amino acids. The CDR3 DNA sequence: TGTGCCAGCAGCTTCTGGATGAACACTGAAGCTTTCTTT. Translated, it gives CASSFWMNTEAFF.

V and J are TRBV4-1 and TRBJ1-2; the D is unclear. Germline V gene sequence: CDR1 MGHRA, CDR2 YSYEKL. The ends were cut back, 1 base at V and 0 bases at J, with 9 bases in the middle. The CDR3 length is 15 residues. This CDR3 reads CASSQAIQSNYGYTF. CDR3 nucleotides: TGCGCCAGCAGCCAAGCTATACAGTCTAACTATGGCTACACCTTC.